This T cell receptor beta chain was documented in a study of blood T cell repertoires in COVID-19. Study-level background: Both acute and convalescent COVID-19 samples were obtained from the United States, Italy and Spain.

The germline V gene has CDR1 SGHKS and CDR2 YYEKEE (reference sequence). The CDR3 is 17 amino acids. V trimming: 5 bases; J trimming: 6 bases; junction bases outside the gene matches: 9. Source study methods: Nucleated cell number was recorded as an estimate derived from reference gene primer amplification. Measured with immunoSEQ multiplex PCR; TCRdb has only the in-frame clones, and not every one. The D gene and trimming were derived from the DNA, and the V and J assignments and clone size from that table. The repertoire has roughly 250,000 clones, 70% to 90% of them found once; the top ten carry around 1.6%. Clinical history as reported by participants underpinned cohort assignment. What the recovered Cohort 3 donors had was two negative PCRs, clearance, or symptom resolution.

The specimen was PBMCs or T cells enriched from blood (not recorded which). The receptor was isolated from a woman aged 45-65 years who had recovered from COVID-19. The chain combines TRBV5-5 with TRBJ2-3; TRBD2 matches 16 bases. The CDR3 sequence is CASRGSGTSGRGDTQYF. The CDR3 DNA reads as TGTGCCAGCAGAGGATCCGGGACTAGCGGGAGGGGGGATACGCAGTATTTT.